These 2 T cell receptor beta chains were all obtained from the same sample, sequenced in a study of CD8 T cells in Susac syndrome. Reverse transcription used about 0.45 to 1 ug RNA and random hexamers. TCRdb itself ran the immunoSEQ multiplex PCR reads through MiXCR, one entry per CDR3 protein. Of 100,000 to 150,000 distinct CDR3 sequences listed, roughly 96% are singletons. Sequenced sample: CD4+ T cells from PBMCs. These receptors were collected from a human donor in good health.

The gene calls are TRBV7-2 and TRBJ2-5; the match to TRBD2 covers 9 bases. Germline loops: CDR1 SGHTA, CDR2 FQGNSA. V lost 4 bases to trimming and J lost 1 base; unmatched junction nucleotides: 7. This CDR3 contains 16 residues. The CDR3 DNA is TGTGCCAGCAGCTACCTTCCTAGCGGGACCCAAGAGACCCAGTACTTC. It translates to CASSYLPSGTQETQYF.

This chain links TRBV6-6 with TRBJ2-1; 7 nucleotides agree with TRBD2. V gave up 2 bases and J gave up 10 bases; unmatched junction bases: 5. The CDR3 has 13 amino acids. CDR1 and CDR2 (germline): MNHNY, SVGAGI (reference sequence). Here the CDR3 DNA reads TGTGCCAGCAGTTACGGGACTAAAGGCGAGCAGTTCTTC. This encodes CASSYGTKGEQFF.